The rows below give T cell receptor beta chains drawn from one sample of a study of CD8+ T cells in alopecia areata. Assay used: immunoSEQ multiplex PCR; TCRdb lists only in-frame clones, some missing. The sample contains under 70,000 clones, roughly 60% of which appear only once. This specimen was CD8+ T cells sorted from blood, taken at week 0. Receptors were obtained from a human donor with alopecia areata. Both conserved end residues are part of each CDR3.

v_call,cdr3_aa
TRBV6-5,CASSFDGNSGANVLTF
TRBV6-6,CASGQGGYEQYF
TRBV30,CAWHRSGPIGEFF
TRBV27,CASSPTSGGPPLGTDTQYF
TRBV4-3,CASSERVAGGPNEQFF
TRBV4-3,CASSQEGDREVPGTQYF
TRBV15,CATSSGQGAIQVDQPQHF
TRBV4-1,CASSRVTSGYEQYF
TRBV7-2,CASSLVSGGAPGELFF
TRBV7-9,CASSLKESSYEQYF
TRBV9,CASSVRAGRETQYF
TRBV27,CASKSGEGKLFF
TRBV7-9,CASSLDALFGSYNEQFF
TRBV30,CAWSPTSGRAVGETQYF
TRBV5-4,CASSLSSLAGTYEQYF
TRBV7-2,CASSLGQIEAFF
TRBV7-9,CASSLTDRATGELFF
TRBV7-9,CASSLGGTGSQPQHF
TRBV4-1,CASSQDGSGATSYEQYF
TRBV15,CATTALRQQETQYF